This T cell receptor (beta chain) was sequenced in a study of CD8+CD57+ T cells in acquired aplastic anemia. The wider study: Across the sorted CD4+ and CD8+ cells, DNA amounts averaged about 3.1 ug.

A note on this clonotype: Its antigen is unknown.

Patients included in sequencing had previously demonstrated CD8+CD57+ cell expansion by flow cytometry. No therapy was given to patients before blood sampling. Profiles of TCR beta VDJ and CDR3 were generated from a genomic DNA template. One entry per CDR3 protein results from TCRdb running MiXCR on the reads. The sample has 300,000 or so distinct CDR3 sequences; approximately 58% are singletons. Points from the study as a whole: There were over 25 CD8+ CDR3 sequences that occurred in both patients and controls.

The CDR3 has 17 residues. V shed 4 bases and J 7 bases; nucleotides not matched to a gene: 14. CDR1 is MGHDK and CDR2 is SYGVNS in the germline V gene. This TCR came from a human donor with aplastic anemia. Sequences were obtained from sorted CD4+, CD8+, or CD8+CD57+ T cells (not recorded which) from PBMCs. The rearrangement links TRBV25-1 to TRBJ2-7, with TRBD1 matching over 12 bases. The CDR3 region is CASSGAPGTGGLNEQYF. The CDR3 DNA reads TGTGCCAGCAGTGGAGCCCCCGGGACAGGGGGCCTCAATGAGCAGTACTTC.